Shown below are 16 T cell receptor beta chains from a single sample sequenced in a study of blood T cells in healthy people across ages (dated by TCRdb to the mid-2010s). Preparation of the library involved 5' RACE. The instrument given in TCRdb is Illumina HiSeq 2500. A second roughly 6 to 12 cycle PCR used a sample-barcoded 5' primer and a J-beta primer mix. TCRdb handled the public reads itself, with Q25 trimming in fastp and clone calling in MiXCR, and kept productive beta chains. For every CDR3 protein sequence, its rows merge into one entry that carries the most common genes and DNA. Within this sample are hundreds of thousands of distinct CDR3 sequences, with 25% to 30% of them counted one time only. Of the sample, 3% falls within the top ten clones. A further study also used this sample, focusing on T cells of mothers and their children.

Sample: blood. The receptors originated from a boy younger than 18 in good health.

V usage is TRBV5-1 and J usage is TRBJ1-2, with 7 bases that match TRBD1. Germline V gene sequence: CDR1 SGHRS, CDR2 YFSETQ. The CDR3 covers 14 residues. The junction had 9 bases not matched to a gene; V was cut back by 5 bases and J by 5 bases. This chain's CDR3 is CASRGDSRFYGYTF. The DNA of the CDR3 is TGCGCCAGCAGGGGGGACAGTAGGTTTTATGGCTACACCTTC.

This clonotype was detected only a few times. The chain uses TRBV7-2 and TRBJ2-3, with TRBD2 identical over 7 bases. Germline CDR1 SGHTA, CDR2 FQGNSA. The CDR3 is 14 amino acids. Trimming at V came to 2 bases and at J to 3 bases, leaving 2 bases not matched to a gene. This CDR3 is CASSLRAGTDTQYF. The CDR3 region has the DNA TGTGCCAGCAGCTTAAGAGCGGGGACAGATACGCAGTATTTT.

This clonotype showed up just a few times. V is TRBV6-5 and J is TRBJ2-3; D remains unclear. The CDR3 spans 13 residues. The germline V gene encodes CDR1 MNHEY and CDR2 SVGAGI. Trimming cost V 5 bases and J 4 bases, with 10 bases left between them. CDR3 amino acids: CASSAHRSDTQYF. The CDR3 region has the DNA TGTGCCAGCAGTGCCCACCGGTCAGATACGCAGTATTTT.

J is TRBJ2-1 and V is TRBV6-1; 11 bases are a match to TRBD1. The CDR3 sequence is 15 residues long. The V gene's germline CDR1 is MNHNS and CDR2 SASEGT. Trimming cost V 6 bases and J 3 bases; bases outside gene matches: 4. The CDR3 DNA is TGTGCCAGCAGAGGGACAGGGGGGTACTACAATGAGCAGTTCTTC. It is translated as CASRGTGGYYNEQFF.

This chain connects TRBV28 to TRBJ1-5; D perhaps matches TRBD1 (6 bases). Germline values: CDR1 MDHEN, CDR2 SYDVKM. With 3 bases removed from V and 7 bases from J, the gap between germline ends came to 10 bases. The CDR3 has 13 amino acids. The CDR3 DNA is TGTGCCAGCAGTTTTTACAGGGACCAGCCCCAGCATTTT. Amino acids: CASSFYRDQPQHF.

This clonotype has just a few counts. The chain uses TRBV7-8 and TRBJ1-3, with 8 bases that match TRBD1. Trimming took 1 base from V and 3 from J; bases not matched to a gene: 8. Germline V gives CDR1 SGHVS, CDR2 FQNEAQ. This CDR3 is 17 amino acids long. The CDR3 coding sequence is TGTGCCAGCAGCTTAGAAGGGACAGGAGTCCTTGGAAACACCATATATTTT. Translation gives CASSLEGTGVLGNTIYF.

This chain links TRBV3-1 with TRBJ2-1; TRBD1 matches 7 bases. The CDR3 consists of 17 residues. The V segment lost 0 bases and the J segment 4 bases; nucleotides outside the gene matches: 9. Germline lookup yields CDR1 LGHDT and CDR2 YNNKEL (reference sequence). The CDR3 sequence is CASSQDNWGTAYNEQFF. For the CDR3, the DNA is TGTGCCAGCAGCCAAGATAATTGGGGGACAGCATACAATGAGCAGTTCTTC.

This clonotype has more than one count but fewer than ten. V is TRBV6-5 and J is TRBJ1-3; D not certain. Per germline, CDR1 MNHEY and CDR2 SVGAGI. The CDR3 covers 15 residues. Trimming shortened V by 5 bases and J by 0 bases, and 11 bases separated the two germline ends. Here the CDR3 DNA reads TGTGCCAGCAGTAAACAGCCATCCTCTGGAAACACCATATATTTT. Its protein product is CASSKQPSSGNTIYF.

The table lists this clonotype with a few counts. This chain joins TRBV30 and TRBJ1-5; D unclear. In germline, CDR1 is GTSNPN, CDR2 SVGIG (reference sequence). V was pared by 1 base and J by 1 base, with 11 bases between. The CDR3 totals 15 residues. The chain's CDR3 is CAWSAAAGSNQPQHF. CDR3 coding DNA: TGTGCCTGGAGTGCGGCCGCGGGGAGCAATCAGCCCCAGCATTTT.

The CDR3: CASSLQTGGGDTEAFF. Written as DNA, the CDR3 is TGTGCCAGCAGTCTCCAGACAGGGGGCGGTGACACTGAAGCTTTCTTT. This chain uses TRBV12-3 or TRBV12-4 with TRBJ1-1; TRBD1 matches at 10 bases. CDR3 length: 16 amino acids. V lost 5 bases and J lost 3; bases outside the gene matches: 9.

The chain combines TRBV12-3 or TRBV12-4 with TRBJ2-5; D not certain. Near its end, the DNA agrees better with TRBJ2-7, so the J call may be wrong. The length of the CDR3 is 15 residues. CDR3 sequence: CASSPTGKSSYEQYF. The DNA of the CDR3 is TGTGCCAGCAGCCCGACTGGCAAGAGCTCCTACGAGCAGTACTTC.

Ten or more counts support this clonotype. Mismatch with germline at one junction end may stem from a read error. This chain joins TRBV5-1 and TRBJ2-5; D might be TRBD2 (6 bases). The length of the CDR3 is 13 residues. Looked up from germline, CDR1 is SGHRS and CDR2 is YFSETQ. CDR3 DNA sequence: TGTGCCAGCAGCATCGGGACTCAAGAGACCCAGTACTTC. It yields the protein CASSIGTQETQYF. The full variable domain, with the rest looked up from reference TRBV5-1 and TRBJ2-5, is KAGVTQTPRYLIKTRGQQVTLSCSPISGHRSVSWYQQTPGQGLQFLFEYFSETQRNKGNFPGRFSGRQFSNSRSEMNVSTLELGDSALYLCASSIGTQETQYFGPGTRLLVL.

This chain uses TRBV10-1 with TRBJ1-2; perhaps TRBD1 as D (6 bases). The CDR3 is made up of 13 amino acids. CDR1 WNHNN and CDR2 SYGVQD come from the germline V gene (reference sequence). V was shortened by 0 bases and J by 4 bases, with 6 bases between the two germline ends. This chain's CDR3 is CASSESDSYGYTF. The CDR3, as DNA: TGCGCCAGCAGTGAGTCGGACAGCTATGGCTACACCTTC.

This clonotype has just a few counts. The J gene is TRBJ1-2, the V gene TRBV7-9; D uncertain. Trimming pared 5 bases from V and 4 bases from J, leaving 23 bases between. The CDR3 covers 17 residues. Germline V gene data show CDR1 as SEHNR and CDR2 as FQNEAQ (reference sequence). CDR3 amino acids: CASSLPAFEQGVYGYTF. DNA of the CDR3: TGTGCCAGCAGCCTCCCCGCCTTCGAACAAGGCGTCTATGGCTACACCTTC.

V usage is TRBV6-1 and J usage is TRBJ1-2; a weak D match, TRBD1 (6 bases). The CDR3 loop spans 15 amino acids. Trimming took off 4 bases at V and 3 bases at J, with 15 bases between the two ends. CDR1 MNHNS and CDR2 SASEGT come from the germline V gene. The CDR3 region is CASSGMGGAHYGYTF. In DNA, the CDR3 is TGTGCCAGCAGTGGGATGGGGGGGGCGCACTATGGCTACACCTTC.

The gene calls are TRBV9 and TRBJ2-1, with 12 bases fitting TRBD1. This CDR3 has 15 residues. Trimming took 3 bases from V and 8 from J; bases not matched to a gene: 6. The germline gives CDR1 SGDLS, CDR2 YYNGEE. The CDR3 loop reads CASSARDRGHDEQFF. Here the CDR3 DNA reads TGTGCCAGCAGCGCACGGGACAGGGGGCATGATGAGCAGTTCTTC.